Reported below is one T cell receptor beta chain. Its antigen is undetermined. These data originate in a study of STAT5B mutations in CD4+ large granular lymphocyte leukemia. In the study overall: Healthy donors showed HLA-associated enrichment of the CDR3 'QG' motif.

Method: immunoSEQ multiplex PCR; TCRdb's copy keeps in-frame clones and lacks some. Of 25,000 to 35,000 clones listed, around four fifths are singletons. The study, taken as a whole, reports: 25% of private leukemic clonotypes occurred rarely in other patients' non-leukemic repertoires.

Material: CD4+ T cells from blood buffy coats. This TCR came from a human donor in good health.

The CDR3 is CASSEAKNIQYF. CDR3 nucleotides: TGTGCCAGCAGTGAAGCCAAAAACATTCAGTACTTC. J is TRBJ2-4 and V is TRBV2; D is undetermined. V lost 0 bases to trimming and J lost 3 bases, with 0 bases between them. The V gene's germline CDR1 is SNHLY and CDR2 FYNNEI. The CDR3 sequence is 12 residues long.